Included here is one T cell receptor beta chain sequence, with context. Antigen: not known. This sample is drawn from a study of T cells after yellow fever vaccination. Background on the study: Preparation of the low-cell-number fractions used SMART-Seq v4 Ultra Low Input.

In making TCR cDNA, 5'RACE template switching added a universal primer site and UMIs to it. Using its own MiXCR run on the 5' RACE reads, TCRdb lists one record per CDR3 protein. Here the sample spans a few hundred thousand distinct CDR3 sequences, 8.7% being singletons. V was cut by 6 bases and J by 4 bases, with 15 bases left in between. CDR1 SNHLY and CDR2 FYNNEI come from the germline V gene. The CDR3 contains 14 residues. Study results and caveats: The booster response re-showed most primary clones: approximately 95% CD4, approximately 85% CD8. From the bulk population, abundant clonotypes could contaminate and appear within FACS-sorted repertoires.

The chain joins TRBV2 to TRBJ1-2; no clear D gene. The TCR comes from a man younger than 35 who received the YFV17D yellow fever vaccine. The sample was PBMCs, taken on the day of the first yellow fever vaccination. As DNA, the CDR3 is TGTGCCAGCAGCCCGGGCCTAGCGAGCTATGGCTACACCTTC. Amino acid sequence: CASSPGLASYGYTF.